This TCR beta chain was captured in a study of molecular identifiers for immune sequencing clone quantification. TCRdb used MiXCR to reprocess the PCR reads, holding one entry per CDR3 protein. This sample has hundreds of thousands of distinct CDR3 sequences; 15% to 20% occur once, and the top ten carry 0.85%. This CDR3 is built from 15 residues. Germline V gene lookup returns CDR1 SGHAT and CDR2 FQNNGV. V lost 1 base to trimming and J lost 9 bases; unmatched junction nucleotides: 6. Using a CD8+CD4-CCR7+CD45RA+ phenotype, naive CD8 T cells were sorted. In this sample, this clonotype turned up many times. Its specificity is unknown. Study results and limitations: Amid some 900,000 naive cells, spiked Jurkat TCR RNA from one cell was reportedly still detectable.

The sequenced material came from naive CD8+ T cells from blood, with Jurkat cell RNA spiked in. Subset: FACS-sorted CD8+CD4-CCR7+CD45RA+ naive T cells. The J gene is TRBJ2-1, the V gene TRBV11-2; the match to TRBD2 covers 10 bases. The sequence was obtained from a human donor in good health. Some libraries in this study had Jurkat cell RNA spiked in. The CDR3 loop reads CASSLVSSGGTEQFF. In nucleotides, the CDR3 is TGTGCCAGCAGCTTAGTTTCTAGCGGGGGAACTGAGCAGTTCTTC.